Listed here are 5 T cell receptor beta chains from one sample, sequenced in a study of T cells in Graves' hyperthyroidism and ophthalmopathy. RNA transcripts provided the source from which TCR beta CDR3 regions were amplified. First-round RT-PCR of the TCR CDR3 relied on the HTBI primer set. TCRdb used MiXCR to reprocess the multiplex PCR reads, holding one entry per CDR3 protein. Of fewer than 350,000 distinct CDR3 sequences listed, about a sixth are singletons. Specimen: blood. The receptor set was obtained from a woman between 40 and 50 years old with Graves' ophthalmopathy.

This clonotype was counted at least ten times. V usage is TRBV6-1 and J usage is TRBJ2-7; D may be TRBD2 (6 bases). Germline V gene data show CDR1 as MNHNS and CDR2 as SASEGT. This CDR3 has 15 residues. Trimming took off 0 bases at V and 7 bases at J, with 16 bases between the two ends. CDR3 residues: CASSEAIRGMGEQYF. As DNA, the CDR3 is TGTGCCAGCAGTGAAGCCATTCGGGGGATGGGTGAGCAGTACTTC.

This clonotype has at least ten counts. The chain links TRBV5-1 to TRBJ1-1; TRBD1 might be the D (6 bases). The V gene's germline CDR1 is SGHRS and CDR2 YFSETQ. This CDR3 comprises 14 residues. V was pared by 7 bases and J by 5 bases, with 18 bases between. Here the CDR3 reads CASRRGGGDTEAFF. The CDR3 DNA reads TGCGCCAGCCGCAGGGGAGGAGGGGATACTGAAGCTTTCTTT.

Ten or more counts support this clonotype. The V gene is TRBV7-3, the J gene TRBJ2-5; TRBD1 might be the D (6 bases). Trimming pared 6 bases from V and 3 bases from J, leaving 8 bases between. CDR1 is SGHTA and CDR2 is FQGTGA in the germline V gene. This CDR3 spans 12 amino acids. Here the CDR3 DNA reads TGTGCCAGCAGAGACAGGAAAGAGACCCAGTACTTC. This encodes CASRDRKETQYF.

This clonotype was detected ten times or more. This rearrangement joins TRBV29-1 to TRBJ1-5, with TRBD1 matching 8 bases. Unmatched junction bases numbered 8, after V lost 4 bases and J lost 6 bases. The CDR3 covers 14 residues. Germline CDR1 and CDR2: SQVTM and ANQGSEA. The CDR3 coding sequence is TGCAGCGTTGCGGAGACAGGGGTGAGTCAGCCCCAGCATTTT. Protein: CSVAETGVSQPQHF.

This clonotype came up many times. The CDR3 loop reads CASSKADRDGYTF. The CDR3, as DNA: TGTGCCAGCAGTAAAGCGGACAGGGATGGCTACACCTTC. This chain uses TRBV7-3 with TRBJ1-2; 8 bases line up with TRBD1. The CDR3 contains 13 residues. V was clipped by 6 bases and J by 6 bases; unmatched bases: 6. The germline CDR1 and CDR2 sequences are SGHTA and FQGTGA. The variable domain in full, completed from reference TRBV7-3 and TRBJ1-2, reads GAGVSQTPSNKVTEKGKYVELRCDPISGHTALYWYRQSLGQGPEFLIYFQGTGAADDSGLPNDRFFAVRPEGSVSTLKIQRTERGDSAVYLCASSKADRDGYTFGSGTRLTVV.